This TCR beta chain was identified in a study of T-cell reconstitution after alpha-beta-depleted transplantation in children (dated by TCRdb to 2016 to 2017). Some background on the complete study: Using TCR repertoire profiling, the study followed T-cell immune reconstitution in a quantitative way in children after TCRalphabeta/CD19-depleted allogeneic hematopoietic cell transplantation.

The germline V gene sets CDR1 to SNHLY and CDR2 to FYNNEI. Inclusive of the bounding cysteine and phenylalanine, the CDR3 is 13 residues long. Solely the CDR3 DNA is kept, with 39 bases framed from the first base. V sheds 10 bases and J sheds 7 bases, leaving 17 bases between their ends. The full study reports these points: Apparently early alphabetaT-cell count recovery about two months after transplant reportedly relied on only several hundred rapidly expanded clones derived from non-depleted graft cells. The high TCRbeta diversity at day 60 in some patients was ascribed to recipient T cells and intrathymic progenitors that had survived conditioning. Over the following months the frequencies of hyperexpanded clones went down, and after one year T-cell counts and TCRbeta diversity were mostly credited to newly produced T cells.

This clonotype has only a few counts. The antigen it binds to is not known. No per-base quality is available; no much larger clone lies one base away. Sample treatment or condition, as interpreted from the label and publication: allogeneic hematopoietic cell transplantation with graft depleted of TCRalphabeta T cells and CD19 B cells. TCRalphabeta/CD19-depleted allogeneic hematopoietic cell grafts were given to the transplant recipients, all of whom were children. Libraries were built with PCR. Instrument on record: Illumina HiSeq 2500. TCR library preparation used molecular barcoding, with unique molecular identifiers applied to normalize quantification of the TCRbeta repertoire. TCRdb reprocessing: public reads trimmed at Q25 with fastp, clones called with MiXCR, in-frame beta chains kept. Rows with a matching CDR3 protein are joined into one entry that keeps the most common DNA and genes. Counted in this sample were approximately 350,000 distinct CDR3 sequences; roughly 17% of them appeared once. The top ten hold about 41% of the sample.

Recombination linked TRBV2 to TRBJ2-4; there is no confident call for the D gene. Source: PBMCs, mostly from graft donor cells, taken 360 days after TCRalphabeta/CD19-depleted stem cell transplant. This TCR came from a male patient between 2 and 9 years old who had a stem cell transplant for acute lymphoblastic leukemia, so the T cells may come from the graft donor. The nucleotide sequence is TGTGCCACTGCCGGGCCCCTCCCGAACATTCAGTACTTC. Its protein is CATAGPLPNIQYF.